What follows is one T cell receptor beta chain and its context. No antigen is known for it. The source of the sample is a study of cytomegalovirus exposure and HLA in healthy donors. Those who donated were healthy bone marrow donors. Study outcomes and limitations: DRB1 showed the most TCR associations and HLA-C the fewest in a later analysis, as rates varied by HLA locus. Later analysis reportedly placed an Asian-associated ancestry cluster below the roughly 600-donor mean in N-insertions.

In the PCR, 60 Vbeta and 13 Jbeta primers were used. Sequencing used immunoSEQ multiplex PCR; TCRdb keeps in-frame clones, though not all of them. The data contain 95,000 to 150,000 clones, approximately 80% of them seen just once; the ten biggest clones take up approximately 0.22%. The CDR3 totals 17 residues. Losses at the gene ends were 4 bases for V and 7 bases for J; bases not matched to a gene: 18. The germline CDR1 and CDR2 sequences are MNHEY and SMNVEV (reference sequence). The genes are TRBV27 and TRBJ2-7; 8 bases match TRBD1. Specimen: PBMCs. The source is a middle-aged man in good health and CMV-seronegative. This chain's CDR3 is CASSSGLQTGALGEQYF. DNA for the CDR3: TGTGCCAGCAGTTCCGGATTACAGACAGGGGCTTTGGGGGAGCAGTACTTC.